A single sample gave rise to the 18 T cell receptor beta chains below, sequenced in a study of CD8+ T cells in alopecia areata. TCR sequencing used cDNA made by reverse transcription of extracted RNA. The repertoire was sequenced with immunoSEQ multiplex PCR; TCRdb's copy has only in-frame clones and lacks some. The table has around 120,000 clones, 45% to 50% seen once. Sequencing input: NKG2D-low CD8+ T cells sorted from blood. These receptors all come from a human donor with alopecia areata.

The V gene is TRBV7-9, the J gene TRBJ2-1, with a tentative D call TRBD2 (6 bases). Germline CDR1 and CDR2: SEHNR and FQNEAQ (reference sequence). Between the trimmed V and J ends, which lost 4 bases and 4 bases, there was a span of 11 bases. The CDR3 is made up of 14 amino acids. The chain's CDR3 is CASSSAGRYNEQFF. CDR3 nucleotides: TGTGCCAGCAGCTCAGCGGGCCGGTACAATGAGCAGTTCTTC. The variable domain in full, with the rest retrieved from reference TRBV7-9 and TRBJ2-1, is DTGVSQNPRHKITKRGQNVTFRCDPISEHNRLYWYRQTLGQGPEFLTYFQNEAQLEKSRLLSDRFSAERPKGSFSTLEIQRTEQGDSAMYLCASSSAGRYNEQFFGPGTRLTVL.

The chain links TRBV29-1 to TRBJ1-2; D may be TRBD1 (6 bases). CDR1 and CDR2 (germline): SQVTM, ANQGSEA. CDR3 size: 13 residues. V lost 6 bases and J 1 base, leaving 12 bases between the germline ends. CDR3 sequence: CSVEGTRNYGYTF. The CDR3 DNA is TGCAGCGTGGAGGGGACACGTAACTATGGCTACACCTTC.

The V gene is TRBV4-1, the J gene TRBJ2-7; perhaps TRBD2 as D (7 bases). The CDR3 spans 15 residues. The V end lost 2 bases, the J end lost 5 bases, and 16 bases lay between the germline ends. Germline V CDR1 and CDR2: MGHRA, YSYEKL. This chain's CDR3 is CASSQLAGGGHEQYF. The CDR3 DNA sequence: TGCGCCAGCAGCCAACTGGCCGGCGGGGGCCACGAGCAGTACTTC.

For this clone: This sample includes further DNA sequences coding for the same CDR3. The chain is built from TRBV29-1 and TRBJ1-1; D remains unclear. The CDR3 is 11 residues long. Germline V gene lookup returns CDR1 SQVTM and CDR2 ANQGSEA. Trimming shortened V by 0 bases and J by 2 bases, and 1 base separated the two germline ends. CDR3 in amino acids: CSVEDNTEAFF. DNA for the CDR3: TGCAGCGTTGAAGATAACACTGAAGCTTTCTTT.

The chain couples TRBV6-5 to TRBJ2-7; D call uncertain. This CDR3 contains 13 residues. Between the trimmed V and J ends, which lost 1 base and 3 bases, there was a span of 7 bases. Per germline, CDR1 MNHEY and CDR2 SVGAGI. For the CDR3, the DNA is TGTGCCAGCAGTTACTTTCCTGGCTACGAGCAGTACTTC. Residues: CASSYFPGYEQYF.

For the CDR3, the DNA is TGCAGCGTTGGAAGGGGGACCCAAGAGACCCAGTACTTC. Translation: CSVGRGTQETQYF. This sequence joins TRBV29-1 and TRBJ2-5, with D perhaps TRBD1 (6 bases). V shed 4 bases and J shed 1 base, with 10 bases lying between them. Germline values: CDR1 SQVTM, CDR2 ANQGSEA. CDR3 size: 13 residues.

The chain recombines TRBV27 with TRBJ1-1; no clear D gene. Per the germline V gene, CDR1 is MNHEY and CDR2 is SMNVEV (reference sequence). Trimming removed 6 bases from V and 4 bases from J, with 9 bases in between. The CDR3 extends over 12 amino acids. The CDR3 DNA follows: TGTGCCAGCAGGAAGATGAGCACTGAAGCTTTCTTT. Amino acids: CASRKMSTEAFF.

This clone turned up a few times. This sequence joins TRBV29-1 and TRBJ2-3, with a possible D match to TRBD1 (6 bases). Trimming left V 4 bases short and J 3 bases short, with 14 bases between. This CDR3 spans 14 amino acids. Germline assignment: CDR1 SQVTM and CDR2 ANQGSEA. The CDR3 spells CSVVLARGTDTQYF. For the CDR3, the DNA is TGCAGCGTTGTTCTCGCCAGGGGTACAGATACGCAGTATTTT.

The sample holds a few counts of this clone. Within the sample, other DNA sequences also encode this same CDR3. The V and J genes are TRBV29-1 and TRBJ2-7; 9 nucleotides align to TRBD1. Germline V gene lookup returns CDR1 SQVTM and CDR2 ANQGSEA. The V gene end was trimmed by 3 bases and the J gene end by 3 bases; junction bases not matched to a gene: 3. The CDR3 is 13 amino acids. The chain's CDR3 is CSVEPGQGYEQYF. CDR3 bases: TGCAGCGTTGAGCCGGGACAGGGCTACGAGCAGTACTTC.

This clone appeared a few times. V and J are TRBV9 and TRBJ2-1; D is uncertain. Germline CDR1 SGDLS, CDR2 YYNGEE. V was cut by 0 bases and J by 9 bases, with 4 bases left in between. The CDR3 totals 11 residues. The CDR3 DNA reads TGTGCCAGCAGCGTAGGTCTTGAGCAGTTCTTC. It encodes CASSVGLEQFF. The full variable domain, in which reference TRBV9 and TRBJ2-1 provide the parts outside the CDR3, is DSGVTQTPKHLITATGQRVTLRCSPRSGDLSVYWYQQSLDQGLQFLIQYYNGEERAKGNILERFSAQQFPDLHSELNLSSLELGDSALYFCASSVGLEQFFGPGTRLTVL.

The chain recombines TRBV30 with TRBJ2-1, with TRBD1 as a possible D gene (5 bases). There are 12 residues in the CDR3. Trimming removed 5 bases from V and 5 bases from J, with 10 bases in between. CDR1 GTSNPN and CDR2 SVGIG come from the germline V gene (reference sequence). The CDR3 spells CAWDSSNNEQFF. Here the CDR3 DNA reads TGTGCCTGGGACAGTTCTAACAATGAGCAGTTCTTC. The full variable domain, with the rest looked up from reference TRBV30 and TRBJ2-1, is SQTIHQWPATLVQPVGSPLSLECTVEGTSNPNLYWYRQAAGRGLQLLFYSVGIGQISSEVPQNLSASRPQDRQFILSSKKLLLSDSGFYLCAWDSSNNEQFFGPGTRLTVL.

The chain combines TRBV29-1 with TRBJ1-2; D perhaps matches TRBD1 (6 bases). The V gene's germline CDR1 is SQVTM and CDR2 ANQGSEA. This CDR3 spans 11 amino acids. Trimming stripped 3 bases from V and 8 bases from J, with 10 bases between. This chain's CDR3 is CSVDEGDGYTF. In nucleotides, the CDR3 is TGCAGCGTTGATGAGGGGGACGGCTACACCTTC.

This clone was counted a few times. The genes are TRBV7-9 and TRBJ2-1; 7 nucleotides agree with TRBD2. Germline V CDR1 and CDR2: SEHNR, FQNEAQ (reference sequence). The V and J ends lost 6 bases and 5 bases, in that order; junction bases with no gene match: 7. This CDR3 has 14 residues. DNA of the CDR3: TGTGCCAGCAGAAGTGGACTAGGCAACAATGAGCAGTTCTTC. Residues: CASRSGLGNNEQFF.

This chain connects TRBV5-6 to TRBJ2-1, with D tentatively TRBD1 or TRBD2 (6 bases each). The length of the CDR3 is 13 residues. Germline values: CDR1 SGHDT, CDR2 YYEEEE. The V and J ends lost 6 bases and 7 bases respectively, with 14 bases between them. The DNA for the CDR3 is TGTGCCAGCACCGTTGGGGGGCTAAATGAGCAGTTCTTC. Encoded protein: CASTVGGLNEQFF.

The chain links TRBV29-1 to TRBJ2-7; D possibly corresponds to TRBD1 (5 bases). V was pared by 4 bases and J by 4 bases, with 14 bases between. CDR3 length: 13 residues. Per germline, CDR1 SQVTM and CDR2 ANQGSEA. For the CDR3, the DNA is TGCAGCGTTGTCGACAGCAATACATACGAGCAGTACTTC. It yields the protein CSVVDSNTYEQYF.

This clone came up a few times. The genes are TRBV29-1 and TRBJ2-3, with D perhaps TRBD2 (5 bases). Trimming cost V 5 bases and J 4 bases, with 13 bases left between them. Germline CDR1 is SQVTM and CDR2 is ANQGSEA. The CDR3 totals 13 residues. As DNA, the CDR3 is TGCAGCGTTCCCGGACTCCCTCCAGATACGCAGTATTTT. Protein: CSVPGLPPDTQYF.

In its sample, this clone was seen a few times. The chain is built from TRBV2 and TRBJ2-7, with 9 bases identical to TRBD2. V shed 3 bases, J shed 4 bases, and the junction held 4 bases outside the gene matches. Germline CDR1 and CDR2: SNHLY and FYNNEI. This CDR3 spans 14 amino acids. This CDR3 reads CASSDLAGAYEQYF. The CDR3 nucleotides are TGTGCCAGCAGTGATTTAGCGGGGGCATACGAGCAGTACTTC.

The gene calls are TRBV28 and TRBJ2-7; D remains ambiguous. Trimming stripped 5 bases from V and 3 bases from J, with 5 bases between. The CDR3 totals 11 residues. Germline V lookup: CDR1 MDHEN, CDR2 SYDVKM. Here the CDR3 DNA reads TGTGCCAGCAGTCCCAACTACGAGCAGTACTTC. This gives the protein CASSPNYEQYF. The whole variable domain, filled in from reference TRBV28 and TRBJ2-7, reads DVKVTQSSRYLVKRTGEKVFLECVQDMDHENMFWYRQDPGLGLRLIYFSYDVKMKEKGDIPEGYSVSREKKERFSLILESASTNQTSMYLCASSPNYEQYFGPGTRLTVT.